Below, 27 T cell receptor beta chains from the same sample are listed, as sequenced in a study of graft-versus-host responses after intestinal transplantation. Libraries were prepared by immunoSEQ multiplex PCR; TCRdb keeps only in-frame clonotypes and omits some of them. This sample has tens of thousands of clones, with approximately 90% found just once. No antigen has been identified for these receptors. The specimen comprised unstimulated CD8+ T cells sorted from spleen or lymph node cells, sampled before transplant. The source is a human donor who was the organ donor for an intestinal transplant.

The CDR3 is CASSTTLSLVEQFF. The CDR3 DNA is TGTGCCAGCAGTACGACCCTTTCTCTAGTCGAGCAGTTCTTC. This rearrangement joins TRBV28 to TRBJ2-1; D unclear. This CDR3 contains 14 residues. The germline V and J ends were trimmed by 5 bases and 10 bases, with 18 bases remaining between them. CDR1 and CDR2 from the germline V gene are MDHEN and SYDVKM.

This clone was observed a single time. V usage is TRBV2 and J usage is TRBJ2-1; 8 bases map to TRBD2. V dropped 0 bases and J dropped 6; count of bases not matched to a gene: 7. The CDR3 extends over 16 amino acids. Germline V gene sequence: CDR1 SNHLY, CDR2 FYNNEI. In nucleotides, the CDR3 is TGTGCCAGCAGTGAAGCCTCGGGACTAGGGGGCAATGAGCAGTTCTTC. It specifies CASSEASGLGGNEQFF.

This rearrangement joins TRBV5-6 to TRBJ2-7, with D unresolved. The CDR3 is 12 residues long. Germline V lookup: CDR1 SGHDT, CDR2 YYEEEE. Trimming cost V 4 bases and J 4 bases, with 9 bases left between them. CDR3 DNA: TGTGCCAGCAGCGGCCGTGGATACGAGCAGTACTTC. This encodes CASSGRGYEQYF.

This sequence joins TRBV7-9 and TRBJ2-2, with TRBD1 as a possible D gene (5 bases). CDR1 SEHNR and CDR2 FQNEAQ come from the germline V gene (reference sequence). The V gene lost 5 bases and the J gene lost 6 bases, with 13 bases spanning the gap. The CDR3 totals 14 residues. This chain's CDR3 is CASSRRLGPGELFF. The CDR3 DNA reads TGTGCCAGCAGCCGCAGACTGGGGCCCGGGGAGCTGTTTTTT.

The chain links TRBV7-9 to TRBJ2-1; TRBD2 aligns across 11 bases. V gave up 5 bases and J gave up 7 bases; unmatched junction bases: 7. CDR1 and CDR2 (germline): SEHNR, FQNEAQ (reference sequence). The CDR3 is 15 residues long. CDR3 sequence: CASSATSGSRNEQFF. CDR3 nucleotide sequence: TGTGCCAGCAGCGCAACTAGCGGGAGTAGAAATGAGCAGTTCTTC.

The rearrangement links TRBV5-4 to TRBJ2-2; 7 nucleotides agree with TRBD2. The CDR3 length is 15 residues. J lost 6 bases, V lost 4 bases, and 9 bases had no gene match. Germline V lookup: CDR1 SGHNT, CDR2 YYREEE (reference sequence). CDR3 residues: CASSRGGASPGELFF. The CDR3 DNA follows: TGTGCCAGCAGCCGGGGAGGGGCTAGCCCCGGGGAGCTGTTTTTT. The full variable domain, with the rest looked up from reference TRBV5-4 and TRBJ2-2, is ETGVTQSPTHLIKTRGQQVTLRCSSQSGHNTVSWYQQALGQGPQFIFQYYREEENGRGNFPPRFSGLQFPNYSSELNVNALELDDSALYLCASSRGGASPGELFFGEGSRLTVL.

This clone was recorded only once. This chain joins TRBV19 and TRBJ2-5; D might be TRBD2 (5 bases). Trimming removed 1 base at V and 5 bases at J, with 8 bases between. The germline CDR1 and CDR2 sequences are LNHDA and SQIVND (reference sequence). CDR3 length equals 13 residues. The CDR3 sequence: CASSIGGFETQYF. In DNA form, the CDR3 reads TGTGCCAGTAGTATAGGCGGGTTTGAGACCCAGTACTTC.

This sequence joins TRBV19 and TRBJ2-1; D ambiguous. Germline loops: CDR1 LNHDA, CDR2 SQIVND (reference sequence). The CDR3 runs 13 residues. V shed 6 bases and J shed 1 base, with 7 bases lying between them. The CDR3 DNA follows: TGTGCCAGTAGCCCGACATCCTACAATGAGCAGTTCTTC. Protein product: CASSPTSYNEQFF.

This clone was detected a few times. J is TRBJ1-2 and V is TRBV19; D is possibly TRBD1 (5 bases). Germline V gene sequence: CDR1 LNHDA, CDR2 SQIVND (reference sequence). The CDR3 consists of 12 residues. V lost 6 bases, J lost 8 bases, and 13 bases lay in between. CDR3 sequence (DNA): TGTGCCAGTAGGGGCGGGGCGTTGGGCTACACCTTC. This gives the protein CASRGGALGYTF.

About this clone itself: Other DNA sequences from this sample encode an identical CDR3 as well. This sequence joins TRBV11-2 and TRBJ2-1; no clear D. The CDR3 has 13 residues. Germline CDR1 reads SGHAT; CDR2 reads FQNNGV. Trimming took off 8 bases at V and 10 bases at J, with 18 bases between the two ends. CDR3 loop: CASGDRRWREQFF. CDR3 sequence (DNA): TGTGCCAGCGGAGATCGTAGGTGGCGGGAGCAGTTCTTC.

The genes are TRBV9 and TRBJ2-1; the match to TRBD1 covers 10 bases. CDR3 size: 14 residues. Losses at the gene ends were 6 bases for V and 4 bases for J; bases not matched to a gene: 4. Germline lookup yields CDR1 SGDLS and CDR2 YYNGEE. This chain's CDR3 is CASTPGQGYNEQFF. DNA for the CDR3: TGTGCCAGCACTCCGGGACAGGGGTACAATGAGCAGTTCTTC.

V is TRBV7-6 and J is TRBJ2-3; TRBD2 is a possible D gene (6 bases). This CDR3 has 15 amino acids. Looked up from germline, CDR1 is SGHVS and CDR2 is FNYEAQ. Trimming cost V 5 bases and J 4 bases, with 16 bases left between them. Written as DNA, the CDR3 is TGTGCCAGCAGCCAACCGGACTACCATCCAGATACGCAGTATTTT. This translates into CASSQPDYHPDTQYF.

The V gene is TRBV4-1, the J gene TRBJ1-2; D ambiguous. In germline, CDR1 is MGHRA, CDR2 YSYEKL. The CDR3 length is 13 residues. V lost 0 bases to trimming and J lost 4 bases, with 6 bases between them. CDR3 sequence (DNA): TGCGCCAGCAGCCAAGAGAGCGGCTATGGCTACACCTTC. Its protein product is CASSQESGYGYTF.

J is TRBJ2-2 and V is TRBV9; no clear D. V was cut by 0 bases and J by 6 bases, with 15 bases left in between. The CDR3 contains 16 residues. Germline assignment: CDR1 SGDLS and CDR2 YYNGEE. The CDR3 sequence is CASSVVPEMGAGELFF. The CDR3 DNA sequence: TGTGCCAGCAGCGTAGTTCCGGAAATGGGCGCCGGGGAGCTGTTTTTT.

The chain uses TRBV6-1 and TRBJ2-7; TRBD1 agrees at 7 bases. V was clipped by 4 bases and J by 2 bases; unmatched bases: 5. Germline V CDR1 and CDR2: MNHNS, SASEGT. This CDR3 comprises 14 residues. The chain's CDR3 is CASSGTGQAYEQYF. DNA of the CDR3: TGTGCCAGCAGTGGGACAGGTCAAGCCTACGAGCAGTACTTC.

The chain joins TRBV4-1 to TRBJ2-3, with 11 nucleotides matching TRBD2. Germline CDR1 and CDR2: MGHRA and YSYEKL. The ends lost 1 base at V and 4 bases at J; junction bases unmatched: 10. The CDR3 runs to 18 residues. The CDR3 DNA sequence: TGCGCCAGCAGCCAAGCTCTTACTAGCGGGAGTATTGCAGATACGCAGTATTTT. It yields the protein CASSQALTSGSIADTQYF.

The rearrangement uses TRBV4-1 and TRBJ2-3; D gene unclear. Deletions cut 1 base from V and 0 bases from J, with 5 bases between. Germline CDR1 reads MGHRA; CDR2 reads YSYEKL. The CDR3 sequence is 14 residues long. The CDR3 DNA reads TGCGCCAGCAGCCAAGTCGGGAGCACAGATACGCAGTATTTT. It specifies CASSQVGSTDTQYF.

This chain uses TRBV7-9 with TRBJ2-1, with D perhaps being TRBD1 or TRBD2 (6 bases each). Trimming took off 1 base at V and 5 bases at J, with 15 bases between the two ends. Looked up from germline, CDR1 is SEHNR and CDR2 is FQNEAQ (reference sequence). The CDR3 runs 16 residues. CDR3 amino acids: CASSLGGANRDNEQFF. CDR3 coding DNA: TGTGCCAGCAGCTTAGGGGGGGCGAACCGTGACAATGAGCAGTTCTTC.

This clone is classed as medium-sized. The chain links TRBV5-5 to TRBJ2-7; no firm D call. V dropped 6 bases and J dropped 6 bases, with 16 bases sitting between them. This CDR3 has 13 amino acids. Germline V gene lookup returns CDR1 SGHKS and CDR2 YYEKEE (reference sequence). The CDR3 DNA reads as TGTGCCAGCACCCGTACGGTTCAGGCCGAGCAGTACTTC. It codes for CASTRTVQAEQYF.

The rearrangement joins TRBV9 to TRBJ1-4; D unresolved. Per germline, CDR1 SGDLS and CDR2 YYNGEE. The germline V and J ends were trimmed by 0 bases and 8 bases, with 11 bases remaining between them. The CDR3 runs to 14 residues. The CDR3 DNA reads as TGTGCCAGCAGCGTAGGAAGTCTCGAGGAAAAACTGTTTTTT. Amino acid sequence: CASSVGSLEEKLFF.

This chain links TRBV9 with TRBJ2-7, with D possibly called TRBD1 or TRBD2 (5 bases each). The CDR3 totals 15 residues. In germline, CDR1 is SGDLS, CDR2 YYNGEE. V gave up 0 bases and J gave up 4 bases, with 14 bases separating them. The CDR3 region is CASSVEGTYSYEQYF. DNA for the CDR3: TGTGCCAGCAGCGTAGAAGGGACCTACTCTTACGAGCAGTACTTC. Full variable domain (remainder filled in from reference TRBV9 and TRBJ2-7): DSGVTQTPKHLITATGQRVTLRCSPRSGDLSVYWYQQSLDQGLQFLIQYYNGEERAKGNILERFSAQQFPDLHSELNLSSLELGDSALYFCASSVEGTYSYEQYFGPGTRLTVT.

This clone was seen a handful of times. The genes are TRBV7-6 and TRBJ2-1, with D perhaps matching TRBD2 (5 bases). Deletions cut 3 bases from V and 8 bases from J, with 11 bases between. The CDR3 sequence is 13 residues long. Germline V gene sequence: CDR1 SGHVS, CDR2 FNYEAQ. The CDR3 loop reads CASSFHTGYEQFF. The CDR3 region has the DNA TGTGCCAGCAGCTTCCATACGGGATATGAGCAGTTCTTC. Based on the CDR3 plus reference TRBV7-6 and TRBJ2-1, the full variable domain is GAGVSQSPRYKVTKRGQDVALRCDPISGHVSLYWYRQALGQGPEFLTYFNYEAQQDKSGLPNDRFSAERPEGSISTLTIQRTEQRDSAMYRCASSFHTGYEQFFGPGTRLTVL.

This clone has only one observation. The gene calls are TRBV4-1 and TRBJ2-2; D unresolved. V shed 4 bases and J shed 1 base, with 7 bases lying between them. This CDR3 spans 14 amino acids. CDR1 and CDR2 (germline): MGHRA, YSYEKL. CDR3 DNA: TGCGCCAGCAGCCGATACGTGAACACCGGGGAGCTGTTTTTT. Amino acids: CASSRYVNTGELFF.

This chain joins TRBV25-1 and TRBJ2-1, with TRBD1 as a possible D gene (6 bases). The CDR3 consists of 14 residues. Looked up from germline, CDR1 is MGHDK and CDR2 is SYGVNS. The V gene lost 6 bases and the J gene lost 6 bases, with 15 bases spanning the gap. CDR3: CASREAGVLNEQFF. CDR3 nucleotide sequence: TGTGCCAGCAGGGAAGCAGGGGTCCTCAATGAGCAGTTCTTC. Looking up the rest from reference TRBV25-1 and TRBJ2-1 gives the full variable domain: EADIYQTPRYLVIGTGKKITLECSQTMGHDKMYWYQQDPGMELHLIHYSYGVNSTEKGDLSSESTVSRIRTEHFPLTLESARPSHTSQYLCASREAGVLNEQFFGPGTRLTVL.

The table lists this clone with a count of one. V usage is TRBV15 and J usage is TRBJ2-3; possible D gene TRBD1, 6 bases. The germline gives CDR1 LNHNV, CDR2 YYDKDF (reference sequence). Trimming took 0 bases from V and 3 from J, leaving 13 bases between them. This CDR3 spans 16 amino acids. CDR3 sequence (DNA): TGTGCCACCAGCAGAGATCGAGCAGGGGTTACAGATACGCAGTATTTT. This codes for CATSRDRAGVTDTQYF.

The rearrangement links TRBV4-1 to TRBJ1-1; D is ambiguous. With 0 bases removed from V and 0 bases from J, the gap between germline ends came to 8 bases. In germline, CDR1 is MGHRA, CDR2 YSYEKL. The CDR3 runs to 15 residues. The CDR3 here is CASSQDSAMNTEAFF. DNA of the CDR3: TGCGCCAGCAGCCAAGATTCGGCGATGAACACTGAAGCTTTCTTT.

The rearrangement uses TRBV4-1 and TRBJ2-7; D unresolved. Germline-derived CDR1 and CDR2 are MGHRA and YSYEKL. The CDR3 is made up of 13 amino acids. Trimming took off 1 base at V and 3 bases at J, with 7 bases between the two ends. In DNA, the CDR3 is TGCGCCAGCAGCCAAGGTAGGAGCTACGAGCAGTACTTC. Translating it yields CASSQGRSYEQYF.